The 27 T cell receptor beta chains below were found in one sample sequenced in a study of technical replicates of blood from several donors. TCRdb keeps only in-frame clones here, not all; method: immunoSEQ multiplex PCR. The sample carries about 72,000 clones, just under 97% recorded once. The sample was T cells isolated from PBMCs. The source is a human donor in good health.

This chain connects TRBV6-6 to TRBJ1-1; no reliable D call. V was cut by 0 bases and J by 0 bases, with 11 bases left in between. The CDR3 totals 16 residues. The germline V gene has CDR1 MNHNY and CDR2 SVGAGI (reference sequence). The DNA of the CDR3 is TGTGCCAGCAGTTACTCCCTGAGAGCTATGAACACTGAAGCTTTCTTT. The encoded protein is CASSYSLRAMNTEAFF.

The chain is built from TRBV5-1 and TRBJ2-5, with TRBD1 identical over 12 bases. CDR3 size: 15 residues. J gave up 4 bases and V 3 bases, and 4 bases lay outside the gene matches. In germline, CDR1 is SGHRS, CDR2 YFSETQ. The chain's CDR3 is CASSSGTGGVETQYF. The CDR3 coding sequence is TGCGCCAGCAGCTCTGGGACAGGGGGCGTAGAGACCCAGTACTTC.

The V and J genes are TRBV5-5 and TRBJ1-1; D might be TRBD1 (5 bases). Germline CDR1 is SGHKS and CDR2 is YYEKEE (reference sequence). V was shortened by 4 bases and J by 3 bases, with 10 bases between the two germline ends. This CDR3 spans 13 amino acids. The CDR3 here is CASSVRVDTEAFF. As DNA, the CDR3 is TGTGCCAGCAGCGTCAGGGTCGACACTGAAGCTTTCTTT.

V is TRBV10-3 and J is TRBJ2-7, with a weak D call TRBD1 (6 bases). With 10 bases removed from V and 3 bases from J, the gap between germline ends came to 16 bases. Looked up from germline, CDR1 is ENHRY and CDR2 is SYGVKD. This CDR3 comprises 13 residues. The CDR3 coding sequence is TGTGCCACCCACCCCGGGACACACTACGAGCAGTACTTC. Residues: CATHPGTHYEQYF.

The gene calls are TRBV7-9 and TRBJ1-1; tentative D call: TRBD1 (5 bases). Trimming removed 2 bases at V and 11 bases at J, with 27 bases between. Germline V gene data show CDR1 as SEHNR and CDR2 as FQNEAQ (reference sequence). This CDR3 comprises 17 residues. CDR3 in amino acids: CASSLFSPELVAGDAFF. The DNA of the CDR3 is TGTGCCAGCAGCTTATTCTCCCCCGAGTTGGTAGCGGGGGACGCTTTCTTT.

This rearrangement joins TRBV4-1 to TRBJ2-5; D is uncertain. V was shortened by 1 base and J by 5 bases, with 17 bases between the two germline ends. This CDR3 comprises 16 residues. The germline V gene encodes CDR1 MGHRA and CDR2 YSYEKL. CDR3 loop: CASSQASVRSAETQYF. Here the CDR3 DNA reads TGCGCCAGCAGCCAAGCTTCCGTGAGGTCAGCCGAGACCCAGTACTTC.

This clone was picked up one time. The J gene is TRBJ1-1, the V gene TRBV11-2, with no clear D. Germline V gene data show CDR1 as SGHAT and CDR2 as FQNNGV. CDR3 length: 14 residues. V gave up 0 bases and J gave up 4 bases, with 9 bases separating them. Here the CDR3 reads CASSLDQSVTEAFF. The CDR3 bases are TGTGCCAGCAGCTTAGATCAATCGGTCACTGAAGCTTTCTTT.

This chain uses TRBV10-2 with TRBJ2-7; TRBD1 agrees at 9 bases. Germline CDR1 and CDR2: WSHSY and SAAADI. This CDR3 has 14 amino acids. V dropped 8 bases and J dropped 2; count of bases not matched to a gene: 7. The CDR3 DNA follows: TGCGCCAGCTCTGGGACAGGGCGTCCCTACGAGCAGTACTTC. It is translated as CASSGTGRPYEQYF.

Only one count was recorded for this clone. The genes are TRBV5-1 and TRBJ2-7; D perhaps matches TRBD1 (6 bases). This CDR3 spans 14 amino acids. Trimming pared 7 bases from V and 2 bases from J, leaving 16 bases between. The germline CDR1 and CDR2 sequences are SGHRS and YFSETQ. The CDR3: CASGEQGLAYEQYF. CDR3 DNA sequence: TGCGCCAGCGGAGAACAGGGTTTGGCCTACGAGCAGTACTTC.

The genes are TRBV5-6 and TRBJ2-3; D is unclear. The CDR3 is 14 residues long. CDR1 SGHDT and CDR2 YYEEEE come from the germline V gene. V was pared by 1 base and J by 4 bases, with 10 bases between. The CDR3 bases are TGTGCCAGCAGCTTGTCCCACGACTCAGATACGCAGTATTTT. Translated: CASSLSHDSDTQYF.

This chain joins TRBV19 and TRBJ1-1, with D tentatively TRBD1 (6 bases). Germline values: CDR1 LNHDA, CDR2 SQIVND (reference sequence). Trimming shortened V by 4 bases and J by 2 bases, and 17 bases separated the two germline ends. The CDR3 contains 16 residues. CDR3 DNA: TGTGCCAGTAGTACGTCCTTGGGCAGGGGAAACACTGAAGCTTTCTTT. This encodes CASSTSLGRGNTEAFF.

This rearrangement joins TRBV29-1 to TRBJ1-1, with a weak D call TRBD1 (5 bases). V gave up 3 bases and J gave up 3 bases, with 8 bases separating them. The germline V gene has CDR1 SQVTM and CDR2 ANQGSEA. The CDR3 is made up of 12 amino acids. CDR3 bases: TGCAGCGTTGAGGGCAGGGACACTGAAGCTTTCTTT. It encodes CSVEGRDTEAFF.

The J gene is TRBJ1-5, the V gene TRBV7-9; D not certain. Germline V gives CDR1 SEHNR, CDR2 FQNEAQ (reference sequence). V lost 6 bases to trimming and J lost 1 base, with 10 bases between them. The CDR3 is 14 amino acids. Written as DNA, the CDR3 is TGTGCCAGCAGTTTGGCGGGGAGCAATCAGCCCCAGCATTTT. Translation gives CASSLAGSNQPQHF.

The chain joins TRBV10-2 to TRBJ2-1; 12 nucleotides line up with TRBD2. Germline CDR1 reads WSHSY; CDR2 reads SAAADI. J gave up 5 bases and V 2 bases, and 4 bases lay outside the gene matches. The CDR3 extends over 16 amino acids. CDR3 sequence (DNA): TGCGCCAGCAGTGAGATCGGACTAGCGGGGAACAATGAGCAGTTCTTC. Translated: CASSEIGLAGNNEQFF.

This chain connects TRBV30 to TRBJ1-6; possible D gene TRBD1, 5 bases. This CDR3 spans 14 amino acids. Germline V gene lookup returns CDR1 GTSNPN and CDR2 SVGIG (reference sequence). Trimming removed 5 bases at V and 4 bases at J, with 12 bases between. This CDR3 reads CAWETAAYNSPLHF. The CDR3 DNA sequence: TGTGCCTGGGAGACAGCCGCATATAATTCACCCCTCCACTTT.

This chain uses TRBV11-3 with TRBJ1-4; 9 bases align to TRBD1. This CDR3 contains 17 residues. Germline V gives CDR1 SGHNT, CDR2 YENEEA. Trimming removed 5 bases from V and 5 bases from J; junction bases left unmatched: 12. The CDR3 protein is CASSPIYTGTGNEKLFF. CDR3 DNA sequence: TGTGCCAGCAGCCCTATCTACACCGGGACAGGGAATGAAAAACTGTTTTTT.

The rearrangement joins TRBV9 to TRBJ1-1, with 8 bases lining up with TRBD1. This CDR3 region has 12 residues. CDR1 SGDLS and CDR2 YYNGEE come from the germline V gene. V shed 5 bases and J 8 bases; nucleotides not matched to a gene: 5. The CDR3 DNA is TGTGCCAGCAGAACCGGGACAGGCGAAGCTTTCTTT. Translated: CASRTGTGEAFF.

The chain employs TRBV11-1 and TRBJ2-7, with 7 bases lining up with TRBD2. Germline CDR1 reads SGHAT; CDR2 reads FQDESV (reference sequence). V gave up 6 bases and J gave up 7 bases; unmatched junction bases: 18. The CDR3 loop spans 16 amino acids. CDR3 region: CASSLPLKGGRREQYF. CDR3 bases: TGTGCCAGCAGTCTTCCCCTTAAGGGAGGGAGGCGGGAGCAGTACTTC.

The V gene is TRBV11-2, the J gene TRBJ2-5, with a weak D call TRBD1 (5 bases). There are 15 residues in the CDR3. V gave up 5 bases and J gave up 3 bases, with 16 bases separating them. CDR1 and CDR2 from the germline V gene are SGHAT and FQNNGV. The CDR3 DNA sequence: TGTGCCAGCAGCCCCTACGTCAGGGTGGAAGAGACCCAGTACTTC. This encodes CASSPYVRVEETQYF. Using reference TRBV11-2 and TRBJ2-5 for the parts outside the CDR3, the full variable domain is EAGVAQSPRYKIIEKRQSVAFWCNPISGHATLYWYQQILGQGPKLLIQFQNNGVVDDSQLPKDRFSAERLKGVDSTLKIQPAKLEDSAVYLCASSPYVRVEETQYFGPGTRLLVL.

This chain links TRBV28 with TRBJ1-2; 7 nucleotides align to TRBD1. This CDR3 is built from 16 residues. J lost 8 bases, V lost 3 bases, and 15 bases had no gene match. The germline V gene has CDR1 MDHEN and CDR2 SYDVKM. CDR3 loop: CASSFVRRQGSKGYTF. The CDR3 DNA sequence: TGTGCCAGCAGTTTTGTGCGTCGACAGGGTAGTAAAGGCTACACCTTC.

This clone has only a few counts. The chain recombines TRBV20-1 with TRBJ2-7, with D tentatively TRBD2 (5 bases). CDR1 and CDR2 from the germline V gene are DFQATT and SNEGSKA (reference sequence). The CDR3 runs to 10 residues. V lost 6 bases, J lost 9 bases, and 12 bases lay in between. The CDR3 region is CSAVREGQYF. The CDR3 DNA reads TGCAGTGCGGTGAGGGAAGGGCAGTACTTC.

The gene calls are TRBV9 and TRBJ1-6; D is undetermined. The CDR3 contains 15 residues. Between the trimmed V and J ends, which lost 4 bases and 6 bases, there was a span of 14 bases. From germline, CDR1 is SGDLS and CDR2 YYNGEE. CDR3 in DNA: TGTGCCAGCAGCTGGTCCGGCAGGTTTAATTCACCCCTCCACTTT. Its translation is CASSWSGRFNSPLHF. The complete variable domain, with remaining parts taken from reference TRBV9 and TRBJ1-6, reads DSGVTQTPKHLITATGQRVTLRCSPRSGDLSVYWYQQSLDQGLQFLIQYYNGEERAKGNILERFSAQQFPDLHSELNLSSLELGDSALYFCASSWSGRFNSPLHFGNGTRLTVT.

This rearrangement joins TRBV29-1 to TRBJ1-1, with 8 nucleotides matching TRBD1. This CDR3 contains 13 residues. The V segment lost 4 bases and the J segment 4 bases; nucleotides outside the gene matches: 5. In germline, CDR1 is SQVTM, CDR2 ANQGSEA. CDR3 sequence (DNA): TGCAGCGTTGTAGCAGGGGGCATCACTGAAGCTTTCTTT. Protein product: CSVVAGGITEAFF.

The chain has TRBV2 and TRBJ2-7, with TRBD1 identical over 7 bases. Germline CDR1 reads SNHLY; CDR2 reads FYNNEI. The CDR3 consists of 15 residues. V lost 3 bases to trimming and J lost 1 base; unmatched junction nucleotides: 6. The CDR3 coding sequence is TGTGCCAGCAGTGAGGAAGGGGGCCTTTCCTACGAGCAGTACTTC. Residues: CASSEEGGLSYEQYF.

The chain has TRBV2 and TRBJ2-5, with 8 bases identical to TRBD1. The V gene's germline CDR1 is SNHLY and CDR2 FYNNEI. Trimming cost V 1 base and J 2 bases; bases outside gene matches: 0. CDR3 length: 14 amino acids. The chain's CDR3 is CASSEGDRQETQYF. CDR3 in DNA: TGTGCCAGCAGTGAAGGGGACAGGCAAGAGACCCAGTACTTC. The complete variable domain, with remaining parts taken from reference TRBV2 and TRBJ2-5, reads EPEVTQTPSHQVTQMGQEVILRCVPISNHLYFYWYRQILGQKVEFLVSFYNNEISEKSEIFDDQFSVERPDGSNFTLKIRSTKLEDSAMYFCASSEGDRQETQYFGPGTRLLVL.

This clone was seen only once. The chain uses TRBV6-1 and TRBJ2-3, with D maybe TRBD2 (5 bases). Trimming pared 5 bases from V and 1 base from J, leaving 7 bases between. Germline CDR1 MNHNS, CDR2 SASEGT. This CDR3 region has 13 residues. CDR3 protein: CASSQRRTDTQYF. CDR3 sequence (DNA): TGTGCCAGCAGTCAGCGGCGCACAGATACGCAGTATTTT.

The CDR3 bases are TGTGCCAGCACCAAGTGGCTTGCGGGGGGAGATACGCAGTATTTT. This gives the protein CASTKWLAGGDTQYF. This rearrangement joins TRBV28 to TRBJ2-3; 8 positions match TRBD2. The germline V gene encodes CDR1 MDHEN and CDR2 SYDVKM. There are 15 residues in the CDR3. After removal of 7 bases from V and 5 bases from J, the junction contained 11 bases not matched to a gene.